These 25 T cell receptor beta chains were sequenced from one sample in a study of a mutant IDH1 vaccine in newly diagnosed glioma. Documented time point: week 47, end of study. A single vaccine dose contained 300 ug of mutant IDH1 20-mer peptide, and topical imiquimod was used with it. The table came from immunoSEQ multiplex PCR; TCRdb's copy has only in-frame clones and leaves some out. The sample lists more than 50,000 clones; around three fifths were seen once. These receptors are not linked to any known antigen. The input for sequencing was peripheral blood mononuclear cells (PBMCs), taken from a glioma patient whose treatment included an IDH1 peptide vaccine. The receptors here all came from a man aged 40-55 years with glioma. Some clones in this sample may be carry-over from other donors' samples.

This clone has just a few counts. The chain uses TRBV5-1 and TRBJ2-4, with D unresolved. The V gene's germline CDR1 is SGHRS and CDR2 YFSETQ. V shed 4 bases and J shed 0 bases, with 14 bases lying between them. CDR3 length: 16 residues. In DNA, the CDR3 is TGCGCCAGCAGCGCTCAGCTCGCCTTAGCCAAAAACATTCAGTACTTC. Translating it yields CASSAQLALAKNIQYF.

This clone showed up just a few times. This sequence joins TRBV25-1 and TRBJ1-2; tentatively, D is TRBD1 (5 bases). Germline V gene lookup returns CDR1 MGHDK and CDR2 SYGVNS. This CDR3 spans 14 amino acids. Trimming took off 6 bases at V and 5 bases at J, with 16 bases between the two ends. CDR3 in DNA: TGTGCCAGCAGGCCGAGGGGAAATAGATATGGCTACACCTTC. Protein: CASRPRGNRYGYTF.

In nucleotides, the CDR3 is TGTGCCAGCAGTGAAAGGGGGAGGGGACTGAACACTGAAGCTTTCTTT. This codes for CASSERGRGLNTEAFF. The rearrangement uses TRBV6-1 and TRBJ1-1, with D tentatively TRBD1 (6 bases). V was shortened by 2 bases and J by 0 bases, with 13 bases between the two germline ends. The CDR3 has 16 amino acids. Germline V lookup: CDR1 MNHNS, CDR2 SASEGT.

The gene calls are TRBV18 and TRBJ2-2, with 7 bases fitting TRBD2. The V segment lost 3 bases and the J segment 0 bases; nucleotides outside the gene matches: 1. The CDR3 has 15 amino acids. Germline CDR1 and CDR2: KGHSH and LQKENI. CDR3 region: CASSPREANTGELFF. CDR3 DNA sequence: TGTGCCAGCTCACCCCGGGAGGCGAACACCGGGGAGCTGTTTTTT.

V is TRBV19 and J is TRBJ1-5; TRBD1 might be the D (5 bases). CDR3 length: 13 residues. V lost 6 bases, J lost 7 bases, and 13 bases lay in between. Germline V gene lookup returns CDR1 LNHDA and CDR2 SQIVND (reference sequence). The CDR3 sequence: CASRPRAGQPQHF. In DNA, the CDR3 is TGTGCCAGTAGGCCCAGGGCGGGACAGCCCCAGCATTTT.

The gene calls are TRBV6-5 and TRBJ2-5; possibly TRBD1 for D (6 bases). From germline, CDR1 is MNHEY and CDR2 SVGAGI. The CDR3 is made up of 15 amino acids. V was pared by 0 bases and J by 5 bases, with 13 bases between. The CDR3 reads CASSYSYRVSETQYF. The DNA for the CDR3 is TGTGCCAGCAGTTACTCCTACAGGGTTAGTGAGACCCAGTACTTC.

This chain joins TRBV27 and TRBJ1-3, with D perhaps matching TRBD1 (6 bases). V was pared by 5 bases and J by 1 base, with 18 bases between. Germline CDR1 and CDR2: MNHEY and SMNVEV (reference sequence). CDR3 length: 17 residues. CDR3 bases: TGTGCCAGCAGTGCACTGGGGGGCGTCGTTTCTGGAAACACCATATATTTT. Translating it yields CASSALGGVVSGNTIYF.

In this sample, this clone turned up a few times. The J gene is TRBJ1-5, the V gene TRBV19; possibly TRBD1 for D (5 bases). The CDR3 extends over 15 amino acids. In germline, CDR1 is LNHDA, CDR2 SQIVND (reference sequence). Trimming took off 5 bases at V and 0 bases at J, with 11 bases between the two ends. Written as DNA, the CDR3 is TGTGCCAGTAGTGAAGACAGACATAGCAATCAGCCCCAGCATTTT. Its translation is CASSEDRHSNQPQHF.

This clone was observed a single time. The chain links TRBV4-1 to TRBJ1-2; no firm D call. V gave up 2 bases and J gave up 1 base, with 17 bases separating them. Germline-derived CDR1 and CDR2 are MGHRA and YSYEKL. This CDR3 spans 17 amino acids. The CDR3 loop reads CASSQTTAGRNNYGYTF. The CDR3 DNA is TGCGCCAGCAGCCAAACCACGGCCGGACGGAATAACTATGGCTACACCTTC.

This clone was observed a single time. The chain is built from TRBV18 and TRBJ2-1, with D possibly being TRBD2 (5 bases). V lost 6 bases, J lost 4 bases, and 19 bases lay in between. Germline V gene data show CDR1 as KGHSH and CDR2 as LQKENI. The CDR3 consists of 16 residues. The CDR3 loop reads CASSHRENSHYNEQFF. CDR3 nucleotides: TGTGCCAGCTCCCATAGGGAGAACAGCCATTACAATGAGCAGTTCTTC.

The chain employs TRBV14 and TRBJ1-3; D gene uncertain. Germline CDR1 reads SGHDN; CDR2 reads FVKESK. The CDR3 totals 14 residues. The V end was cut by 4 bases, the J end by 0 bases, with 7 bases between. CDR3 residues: CASSLGFSGNTIYF. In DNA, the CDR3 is TGTGCCAGCAGCCTAGGGTTCTCTGGAAACACCATATATTTT.

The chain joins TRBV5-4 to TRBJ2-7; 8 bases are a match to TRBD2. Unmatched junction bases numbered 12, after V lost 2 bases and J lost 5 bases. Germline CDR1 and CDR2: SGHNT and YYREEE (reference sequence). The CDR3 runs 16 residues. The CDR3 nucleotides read TGTGCCAGCAGCTTCTCGCTCCGGGGGGGCGCGGACGAGCAGTACTTC. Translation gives CASSFSLRGGADEQYF.

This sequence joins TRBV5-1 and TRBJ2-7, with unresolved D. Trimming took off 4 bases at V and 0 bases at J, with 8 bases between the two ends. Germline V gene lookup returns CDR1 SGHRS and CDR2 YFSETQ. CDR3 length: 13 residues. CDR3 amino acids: CASSADSSYEQYF. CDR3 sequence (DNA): TGCGCCAGCAGCGCAGATAGCTCCTACGAGCAGTACTTC.

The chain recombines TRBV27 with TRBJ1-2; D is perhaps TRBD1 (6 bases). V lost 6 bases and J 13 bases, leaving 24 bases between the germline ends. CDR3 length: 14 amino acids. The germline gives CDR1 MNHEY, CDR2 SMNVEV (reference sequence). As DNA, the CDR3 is TGTGCCAGCAGGTTTACGGGGGGCGCATCCCCCGTCACCTTC. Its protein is CASRFTGGASPVTF.

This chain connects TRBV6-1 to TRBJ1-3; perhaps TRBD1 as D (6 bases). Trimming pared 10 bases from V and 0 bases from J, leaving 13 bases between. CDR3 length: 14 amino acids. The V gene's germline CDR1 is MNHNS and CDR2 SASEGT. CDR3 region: CAITTGISGNTIYF. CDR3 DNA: TGTGCCATTACTACAGGGATCTCTGGAAACACCATATATTTT.

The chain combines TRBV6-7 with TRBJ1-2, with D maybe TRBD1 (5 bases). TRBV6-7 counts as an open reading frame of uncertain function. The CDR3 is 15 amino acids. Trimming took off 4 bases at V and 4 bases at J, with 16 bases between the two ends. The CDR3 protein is CASSSRQSICYGYTF. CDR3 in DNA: TGTGCCAGCAGTTCCCGACAGTCCATCTGCTATGGCTACACCTTC.

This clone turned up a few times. Here the CDR3 DNA reads TGTGCCAGCAGCTGGGACAGGAATATGAACACTGAAGCTTTCTTT. Protein sequence: CASSWDRNMNTEAFF. J is TRBJ1-1 and V is TRBV5-6, with TRBD1 identical over 8 bases. The CDR3 spans 15 residues. Germline CDR1 SGHDT, CDR2 YYEEEE. V shed 3 bases, J shed 0 bases, and the junction held 4 bases outside the gene matches. Using reference TRBV5-6 and TRBJ1-1 for the parts outside the CDR3, the full variable domain is DAGVTQSPTHLIKTRGQQVTLRCSPKSGHDTVSWYQQALGQGPQFIFQYYEEEERQRGNFPDRFSGHQFPNYSSELNVNALLLGDSALYLCASSWDRNMNTEAFFGQGTRLTVV.

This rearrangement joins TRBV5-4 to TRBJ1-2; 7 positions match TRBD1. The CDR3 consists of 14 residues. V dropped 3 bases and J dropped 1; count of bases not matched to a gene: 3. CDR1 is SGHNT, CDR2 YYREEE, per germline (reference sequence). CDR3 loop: CASSYRGVNYGYTF. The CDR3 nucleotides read TGTGCCAGCAGCTACAGGGGCGTTAACTATGGCTACACCTTC.

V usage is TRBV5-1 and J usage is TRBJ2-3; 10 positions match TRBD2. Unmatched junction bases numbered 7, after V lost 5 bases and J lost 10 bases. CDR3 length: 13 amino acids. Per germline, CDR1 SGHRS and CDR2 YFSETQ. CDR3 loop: CASRASGGAAQYF. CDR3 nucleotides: TGCGCCAGCAGGGCTAGCGGGGGCGCGGCGCAGTATTTT.

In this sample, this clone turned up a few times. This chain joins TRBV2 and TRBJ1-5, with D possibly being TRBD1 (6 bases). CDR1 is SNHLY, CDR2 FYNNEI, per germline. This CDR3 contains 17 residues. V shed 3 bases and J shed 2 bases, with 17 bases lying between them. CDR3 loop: CASSDGGAGAGNQPQHF. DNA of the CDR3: TGTGCCAGCAGTGATGGAGGGGCAGGGGCTGGCAATCAGCCCCAGCATTTT. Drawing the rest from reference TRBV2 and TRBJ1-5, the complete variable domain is EPEVTQTPSHQVTQMGQEVILRCVPISNHLYFYWYRQILGQKVEFLVSFYNNEISEKSEIFDDQFSVERPDGSNFTLKIRSTKLEDSAMYFCASSDGGAGAGNQPQHFGDGTRLSIL.

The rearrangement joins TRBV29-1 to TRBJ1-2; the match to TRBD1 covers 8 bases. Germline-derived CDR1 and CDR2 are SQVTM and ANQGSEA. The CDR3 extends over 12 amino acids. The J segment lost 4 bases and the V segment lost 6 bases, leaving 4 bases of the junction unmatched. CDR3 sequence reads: CSVDRESYGYTF. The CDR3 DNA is TGCAGCGTGGACAGGGAGAGCTATGGCTACACCTTC.

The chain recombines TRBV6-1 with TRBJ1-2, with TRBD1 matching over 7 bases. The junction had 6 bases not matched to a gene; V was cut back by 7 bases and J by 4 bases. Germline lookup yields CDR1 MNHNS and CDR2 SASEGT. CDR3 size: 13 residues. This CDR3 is CASIRQGGYGYTF. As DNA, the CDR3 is TGTGCCAGCATTAGACAGGGCGGCTATGGCTACACCTTC.

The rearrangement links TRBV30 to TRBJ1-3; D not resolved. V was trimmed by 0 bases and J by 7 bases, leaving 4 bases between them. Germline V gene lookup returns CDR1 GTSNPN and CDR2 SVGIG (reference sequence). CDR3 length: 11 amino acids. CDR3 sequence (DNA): TGTGCCTGGAGTGTATTCAACACCATATATTTT. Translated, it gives CAWSVFNTIYF.

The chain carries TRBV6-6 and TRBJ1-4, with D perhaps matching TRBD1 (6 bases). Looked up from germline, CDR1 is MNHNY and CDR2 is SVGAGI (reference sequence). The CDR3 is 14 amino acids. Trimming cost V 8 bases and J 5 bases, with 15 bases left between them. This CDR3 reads CASGGGTWNEKLFF. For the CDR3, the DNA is TGTGCCAGCGGAGGAGGGACATGGAATGAAAAACTGTTTTTT.

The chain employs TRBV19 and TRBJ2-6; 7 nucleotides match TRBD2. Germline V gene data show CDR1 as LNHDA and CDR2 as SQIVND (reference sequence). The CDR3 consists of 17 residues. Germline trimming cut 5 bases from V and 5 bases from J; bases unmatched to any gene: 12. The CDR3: CASSPDMGGVRANVLTF. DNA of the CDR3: TGTGCCAGTAGTCCTGACATGGGGGGGGTAAGGGCCAACGTCCTGACTTTC.